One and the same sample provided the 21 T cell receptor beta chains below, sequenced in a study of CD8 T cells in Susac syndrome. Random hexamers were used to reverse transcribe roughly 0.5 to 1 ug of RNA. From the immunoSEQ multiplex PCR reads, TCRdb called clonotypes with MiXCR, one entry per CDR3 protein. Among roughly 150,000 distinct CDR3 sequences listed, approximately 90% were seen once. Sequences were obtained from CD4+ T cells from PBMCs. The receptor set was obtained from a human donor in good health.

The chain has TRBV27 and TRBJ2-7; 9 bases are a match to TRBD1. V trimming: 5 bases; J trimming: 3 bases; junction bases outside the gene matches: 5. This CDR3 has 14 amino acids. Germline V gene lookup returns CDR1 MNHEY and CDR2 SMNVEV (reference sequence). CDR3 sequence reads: CASSPRDRVYEQYF. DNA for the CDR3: TGTGCCAGCAGTCCCAGGGACAGGGTCTACGAGCAGTACTTC.

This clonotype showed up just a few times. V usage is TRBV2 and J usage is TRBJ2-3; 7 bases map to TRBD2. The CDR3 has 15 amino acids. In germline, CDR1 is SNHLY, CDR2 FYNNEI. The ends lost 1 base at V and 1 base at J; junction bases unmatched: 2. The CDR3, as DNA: TGTGCCAGCAGTGAAGGGCTAGCGGGCACAGATACGCAGTATTTT. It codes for CASSEGLAGTDTQYF.

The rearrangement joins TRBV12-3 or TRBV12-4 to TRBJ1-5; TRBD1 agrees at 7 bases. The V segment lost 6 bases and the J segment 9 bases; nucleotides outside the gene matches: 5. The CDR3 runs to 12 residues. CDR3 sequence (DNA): TGTGCCAGCAGCTCGACAGGGCGGCCCCAGCATTTT. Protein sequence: CASSSTGRPQHF.

The CDR3 DNA reads as TGTGCCACCAGCAGAAATCCGGGGATTCCCGCACGGCAGAAGACCCAGTACTTC. Translation gives CATSRNPGIPARQKTQYF. This rearrangement joins TRBV15 to TRBJ2-5; tentatively, D is TRBD2 (5 bases). V shed 2 bases and J shed 6 bases, with 25 bases lying between them. The germline V gene encodes CDR1 LNHNV and CDR2 YYDKDF (reference sequence). CDR3 length equals 18 residues.

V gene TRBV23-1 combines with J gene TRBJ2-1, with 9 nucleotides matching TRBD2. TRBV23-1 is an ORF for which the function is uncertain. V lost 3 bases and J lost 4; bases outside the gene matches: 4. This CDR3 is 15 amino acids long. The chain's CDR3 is CASSHRSGGYNEQFF. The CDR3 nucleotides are TGCGCCAGCAGTCACCGTAGCGGGGGATACAATGAGCAGTTCTTC.

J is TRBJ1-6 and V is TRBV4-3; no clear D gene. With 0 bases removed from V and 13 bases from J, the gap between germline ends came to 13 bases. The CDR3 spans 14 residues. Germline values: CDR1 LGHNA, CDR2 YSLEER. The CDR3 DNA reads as TGCGCCAGCAGCCAAGATCACAGCGGCGGGCCCCTCCACTTT. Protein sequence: CASSQDHSGGPLHF.

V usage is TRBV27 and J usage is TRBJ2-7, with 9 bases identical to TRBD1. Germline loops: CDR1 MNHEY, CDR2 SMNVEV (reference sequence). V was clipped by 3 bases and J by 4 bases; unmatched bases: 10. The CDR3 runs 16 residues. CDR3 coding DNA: TGTGCCAGCAGTTTCGGACAGGGGATACCCCCTTACGAGCAGTACTTC. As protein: CASSFGQGIPPYEQYF.

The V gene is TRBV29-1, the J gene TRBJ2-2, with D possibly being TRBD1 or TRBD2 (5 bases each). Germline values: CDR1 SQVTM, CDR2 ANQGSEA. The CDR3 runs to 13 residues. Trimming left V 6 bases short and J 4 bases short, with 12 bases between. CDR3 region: CSVGTDPTGELFF. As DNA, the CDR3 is TGCAGCGTGGGGACCGACCCCACCGGGGAGCTGTTTTTT.

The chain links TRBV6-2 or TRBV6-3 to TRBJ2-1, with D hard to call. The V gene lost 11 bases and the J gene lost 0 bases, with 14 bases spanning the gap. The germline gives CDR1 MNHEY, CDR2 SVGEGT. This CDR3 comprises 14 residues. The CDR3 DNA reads TGTGCCTCCCGTCCGGTTTACTCCTACAATGAGCAGTTCTTC. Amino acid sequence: CASRPVYSYNEQFF.

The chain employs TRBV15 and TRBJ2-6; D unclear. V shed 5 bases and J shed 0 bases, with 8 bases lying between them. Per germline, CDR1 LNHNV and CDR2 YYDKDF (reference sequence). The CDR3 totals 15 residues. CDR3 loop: CATSHDDSGANVLTF. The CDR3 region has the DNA TGTGCCACCAGCCACGACGACTCTGGGGCCAACGTCCTGACTTTC.

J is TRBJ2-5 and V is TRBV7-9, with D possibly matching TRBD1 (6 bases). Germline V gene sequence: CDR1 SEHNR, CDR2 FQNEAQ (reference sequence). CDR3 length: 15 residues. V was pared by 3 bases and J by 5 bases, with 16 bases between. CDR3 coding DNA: TGTGCCAGCAGCTTTAAGGACAGCTTGGGGGAGACCCAGTACTTC. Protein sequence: CASSFKDSLGETQYF.

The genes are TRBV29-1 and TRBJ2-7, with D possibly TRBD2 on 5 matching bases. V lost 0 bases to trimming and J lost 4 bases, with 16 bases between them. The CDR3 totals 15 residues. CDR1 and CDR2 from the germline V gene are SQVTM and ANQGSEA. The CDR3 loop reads CSVEDMAGGKYEQYF. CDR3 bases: TGCAGCGTTGAAGATATGGCAGGAGGAAAGTACGAGCAGTACTTC.

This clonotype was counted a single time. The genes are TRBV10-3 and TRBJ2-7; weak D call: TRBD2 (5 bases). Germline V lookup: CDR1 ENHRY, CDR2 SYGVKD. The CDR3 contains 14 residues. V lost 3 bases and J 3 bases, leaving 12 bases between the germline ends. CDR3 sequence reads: CAISDSRGSYEQYF. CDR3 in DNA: TGTGCCATCAGTGATAGTAGAGGGAGCTACGAGCAGTACTTC.

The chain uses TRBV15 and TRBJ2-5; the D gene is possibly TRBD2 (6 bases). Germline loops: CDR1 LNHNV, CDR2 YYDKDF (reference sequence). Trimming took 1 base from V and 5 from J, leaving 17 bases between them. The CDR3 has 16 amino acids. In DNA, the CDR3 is TGTGCCACCAGCAGAGGTGGGGGACTCCGGGGGGAGACCCAGTACTTC. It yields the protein CATSRGGGLRGETQYF. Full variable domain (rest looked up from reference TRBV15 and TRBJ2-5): DAMVIQNPRYQVTQFGKPVTLSCSQTLNHNVMYWYQQKSSQAPKLLFHYYDKDFNNEADTPDNFQSRRPNTSFCFLDIRSPGLGDTAMYLCATSRGGGLRGETQYFGPGTRLLVL.

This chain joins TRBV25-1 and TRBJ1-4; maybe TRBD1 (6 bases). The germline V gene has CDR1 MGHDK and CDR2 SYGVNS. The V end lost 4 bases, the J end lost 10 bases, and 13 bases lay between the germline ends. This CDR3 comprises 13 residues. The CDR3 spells CASSGQAAGKLFF. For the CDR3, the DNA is TGTGCCAGCAGTGGACAGGCGGCCGGAAAACTGTTTTTT. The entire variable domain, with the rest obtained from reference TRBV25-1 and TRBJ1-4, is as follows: EADIYQTPRYLVIGTGKKITLECSQTMGHDKMYWYQQDPGMELHLIHYSYGVNSTEKGDLSSESTVSRIRTEHFPLTLESARPSHTSQYLCASSGQAAGKLFFGSGTQLSVL.

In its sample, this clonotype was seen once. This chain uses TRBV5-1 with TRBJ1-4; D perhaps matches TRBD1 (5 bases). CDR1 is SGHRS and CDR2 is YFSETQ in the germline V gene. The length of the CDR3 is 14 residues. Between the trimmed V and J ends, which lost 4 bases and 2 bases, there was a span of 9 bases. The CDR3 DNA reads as TGCGCCAGCAGCCCAGGGAATACTAATGAAAAACTGTTTTTT. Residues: CASSPGNTNEKLFF.

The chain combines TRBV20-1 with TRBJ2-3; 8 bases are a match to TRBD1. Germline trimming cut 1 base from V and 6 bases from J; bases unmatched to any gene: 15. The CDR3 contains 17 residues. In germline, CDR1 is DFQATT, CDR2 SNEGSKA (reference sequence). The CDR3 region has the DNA TGCAGTGCTAGAGGATCCCTGGGGCAGGGGGCAGGCGATACGCAGTATTTT. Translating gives CSARGSLGQGAGDTQYF.

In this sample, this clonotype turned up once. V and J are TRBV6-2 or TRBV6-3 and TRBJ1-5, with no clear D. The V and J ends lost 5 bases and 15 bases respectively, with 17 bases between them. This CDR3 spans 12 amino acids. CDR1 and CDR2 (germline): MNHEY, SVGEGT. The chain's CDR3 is CASSVSDGIPHF. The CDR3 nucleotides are TGTGCCAGCAGTGTCTCGGACGGCATTCCGCATTTT.

The CDR3 DNA follows: TGTGCCAGCAGTTCCAGGACAGGGAAAGCTTTCTTT. Its protein product is CASSSRTGKAFF. The gene calls are TRBV27 and TRBJ1-1, with TRBD1 matching 8 bases. The CDR3 length is 12 residues. Germline CDR1 and CDR2: MNHEY and SMNVEV (reference sequence). Unmatched junction bases numbered 4, after V lost 4 bases and J lost 9 bases.

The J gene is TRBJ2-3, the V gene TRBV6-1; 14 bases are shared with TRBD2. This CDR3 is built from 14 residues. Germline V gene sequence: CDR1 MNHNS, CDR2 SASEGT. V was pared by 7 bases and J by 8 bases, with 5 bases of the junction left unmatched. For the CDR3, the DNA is TGTGCCAGCACCCGACTAGCGGGAGGGGGTACGCAGTATTTT. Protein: CASTRLAGGGTQYF.

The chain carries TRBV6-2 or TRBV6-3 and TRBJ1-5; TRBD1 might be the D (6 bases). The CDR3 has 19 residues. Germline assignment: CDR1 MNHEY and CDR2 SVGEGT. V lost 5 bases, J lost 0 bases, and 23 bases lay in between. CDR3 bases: TGTGCCAGCAGTACGAGGGAGGCAGGGGACGGCTATAGCAATCAGCCCCAGCATTTT. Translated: CASSTREAGDGYSNQPQHF.